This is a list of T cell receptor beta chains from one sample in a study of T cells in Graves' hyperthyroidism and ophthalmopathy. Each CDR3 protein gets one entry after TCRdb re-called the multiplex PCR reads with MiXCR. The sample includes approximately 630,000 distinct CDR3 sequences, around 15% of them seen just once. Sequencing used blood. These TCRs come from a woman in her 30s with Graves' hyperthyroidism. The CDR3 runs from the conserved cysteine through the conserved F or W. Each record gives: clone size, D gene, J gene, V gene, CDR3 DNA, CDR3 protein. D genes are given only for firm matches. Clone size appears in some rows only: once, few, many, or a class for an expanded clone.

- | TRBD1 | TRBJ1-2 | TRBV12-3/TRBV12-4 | TGTGCCAGCAGTTCCGACGAGGACAGGGAAGGCTATGGCTACACCTTC | CASSSDEDREGYGYTF
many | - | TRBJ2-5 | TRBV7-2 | TGTGCCAGCAGCTTAGTTAGCGGAGAGACCCAGTACTTC | CASSLVSGETQYF
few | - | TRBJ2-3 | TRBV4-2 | TGTGCCAGCAGCCAAGAAGAGACGGTGCGCACAGATACGCAGTATTTT | CASSQEETVRTDTQYF
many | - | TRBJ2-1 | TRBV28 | TGTGCCAGCAGTTTATCGGTCGCCCCAGAGCAGTTCTTC | CASSLSVAPEQFF
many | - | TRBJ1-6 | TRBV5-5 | TGTGCCAGCGGACAGACGGCAAATTCACCCCTCCACTTT | CASGQTANSPLHF
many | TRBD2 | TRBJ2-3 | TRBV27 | TGTGCCAGCAGTTTACCGGGACTAGCTCCAAATACGCAGTATTTT | CASSLPGLAPNTQYF
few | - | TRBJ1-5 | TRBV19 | TGTGCCAGTAGTACCCGGACGGATTATAGCAATCAGCCCCAGCATTTT | CASSTRTDYSNQPQHF
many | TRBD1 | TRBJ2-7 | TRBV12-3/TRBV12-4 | TGTGCCAGCAGTTTTTCGGCAGGGGGTTACGAGCAGTACTTC | CASSFSAGGYEQYF
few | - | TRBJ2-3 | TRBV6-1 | TGTGCCAGCAGCGTAACCACAGATACGCAGTATTTT | CASSVTTDTQYF
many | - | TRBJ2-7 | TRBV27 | TGTGCCAGCAGTTACAGTGGTCCCCATTACGAGCAGTACTTC | CASSYSGPHYEQYF
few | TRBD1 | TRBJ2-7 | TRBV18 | TGTGCCAGCTCACCGGGACAGGGGGCCTCCTACGAGCAGTACTTC | CASSPGQGASYEQYF
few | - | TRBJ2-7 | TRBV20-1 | TGCAGCTCCGAAAGCGCGGACGTCTACGAGCAGTACTTC | CSSESADVYEQYF
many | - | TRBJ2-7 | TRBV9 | TGTGCCAGCAGCGTAGGAAGTATTTGGGTCGAGCAGTACTTC | CASSVGSIWVEQYF
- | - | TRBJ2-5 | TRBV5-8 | TGTGCCAGCAGCTCCAGACAGGTACAAGAGACCCAGTACTTC | CASSSRQVQETQYF
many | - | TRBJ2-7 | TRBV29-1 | TGCAGCGCACGGGACAATTCCTACGAGCAGTACTTC | CSARDNSYEQYF
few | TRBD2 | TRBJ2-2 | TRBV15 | TGTGCCACCGAGGGGGCGGGAGGGCCGACCGGGGAGCTGTTTTTT | CATEGAGGPTGELFF
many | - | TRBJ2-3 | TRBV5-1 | TGCGCCAGCAGCTTGGCCGCCGGCAGGGGAGATACGCAGTATTTT | CASSLAAGRGDTQYF
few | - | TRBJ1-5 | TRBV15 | TGTGCCACCAGCAGTGGGCAGTCTCATCAGCCCCAGCATTTT | CATSSGQSHQPQHF
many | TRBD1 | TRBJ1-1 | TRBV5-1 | TGCGCCAGCAGCCCCCGGGACAGCGGTAACACTGAAGCTTTCTTT | CASSPRDSGNTEAFF
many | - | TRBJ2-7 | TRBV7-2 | TGTGCCAGCAGTTTTAGCCCCTTCAGCCGGGCCTACGAGCAGTACTTC | CASSFSPFSRAYEQYF
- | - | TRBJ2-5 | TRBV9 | TGTGCCAGCAGCGTAGAAACCTTTGGTCAAGAGACCCAGTACTTC | CASSVETFGQETQYF
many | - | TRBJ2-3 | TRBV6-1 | TGTGCCAGCAGTGCCCCTCGCGGGCCGCTCACAGATACGCAGTATTTT | CASSAPRGPLTDTQYF
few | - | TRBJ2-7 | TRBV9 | TGTGCCAGCAGCGTAGGGGTGGGGGTAGACGTATACGAGCAGTACTTC | CASSVGVGVDVYEQYF
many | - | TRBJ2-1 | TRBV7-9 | TGTGCCAGCAGCTTAATCACCGGGAGACTGAATGAGCAGTTCTTC | CASSLITGRLNEQFF
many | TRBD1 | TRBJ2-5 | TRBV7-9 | TGTGCCAGCAGCTTAACCTTGACAGGGGGAAAAGAGACCCAGTACTTC | CASSLTLTGGKETQYF
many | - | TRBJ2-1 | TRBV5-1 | TGCGCCAGCAGAGTCGGGACGGGAACTGAGCAGTTCTTC | CASRVGTGTEQFF
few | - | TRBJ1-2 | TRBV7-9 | TGTGCCAGCAGCCATAACAGGGACTATGGCTACACCTTC | CASSHNRDYGYTF
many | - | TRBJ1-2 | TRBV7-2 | TGTGCCAGCAGCTTAGATCAACAACAAGGTGGCTACACCTTC | CASSLDQQQGGYTF
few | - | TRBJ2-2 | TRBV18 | TGTGCCAGCTCACCACGGGCGAACACCGGGGAGCTGTTTTTT | CASSPRANTGELFF
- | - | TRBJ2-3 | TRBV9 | TGTGCCAGCAGCGCCGGACAGTTGGCCACAGATACGCAGTATTTT | CASSAGQLATDTQYF
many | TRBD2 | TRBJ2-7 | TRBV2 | TGTGCCAGCAGTGAAGGCGCGGGAGGGATGCTCGAGCAGTACTTC | CASSEGAGGMLEQYF
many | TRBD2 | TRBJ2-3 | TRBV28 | TGTGCCAGCAGCCCCCAGGGACTAGCCGCGACAGATACGCAGTATTTT | CASSPQGLAATDTQYF
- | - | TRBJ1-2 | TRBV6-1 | TGTGCCAGCAGTGAAGGTCCGGGGCGCTATGGCTACACCTTC | CASSEGPGRYGYTF
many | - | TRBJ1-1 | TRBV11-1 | TGTGCCAGCAGCTTATTTGGCGAGAACACTGAAGCTTTCTTT | CASSLFGENTEAFF
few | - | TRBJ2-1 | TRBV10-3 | TGTGCCATCAGTGAGTCGAGTGTAAACAATGAGCAGTTCTTC | CAISESSVNNEQFF
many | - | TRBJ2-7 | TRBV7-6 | TGTGCCAGCAAGAAGGACAGAAGCTCCTACGAGCAGTACTTC | CASKKDRSSYEQYF
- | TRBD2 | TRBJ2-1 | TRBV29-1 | TGCAGCGTCGGACTAGCGGGAGGCTACAATGAGCAGTTCTTC | CSVGLAGGYNEQFF
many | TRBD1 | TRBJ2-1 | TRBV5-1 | TGCGCCAGCAGCTTGGCTGTGACAGGGAGCAATGAGCAGTTCTTC | CASSLAVTGSNEQFF
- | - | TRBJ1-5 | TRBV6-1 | TGTGCCAGCAGTGAAAACTGGGGCACACTAAGCAAGCCCCAGCATTTT | CASSENWGTLSKPQHF
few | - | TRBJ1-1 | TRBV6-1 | TGTGCCAGCCGAAAGGAGTCAGCCGAAGCTTTCTTT | CASRKESAEAFF
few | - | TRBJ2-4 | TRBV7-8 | TGTGCCAGCAGCTCCCACCCGGGGCTCGGGAACATTCAGTACTTC | CASSSHPGLGNIQYF
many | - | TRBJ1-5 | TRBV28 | TGTGCCAGCAGTTTAGGGGAGCCCCAGCATTTT | CASSLGEPQHF
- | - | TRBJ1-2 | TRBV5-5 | TGTGCCAGCAGCTTGACCATCCTGGGGGCTGGCTACACCTTC | CASSLTILGAGYTF
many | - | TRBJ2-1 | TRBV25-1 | TGTGCCAGCAGTGAACCTAAACCTCCCCTGCGGTGTGAGCAGTTCTTC | CASSEPKPPLRCEQFF
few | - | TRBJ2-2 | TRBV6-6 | TGTGCCAGCAGTTACGCGACAGGCTACACCGGGGAGCTGTTTTTT | CASSYATGYTGELFF